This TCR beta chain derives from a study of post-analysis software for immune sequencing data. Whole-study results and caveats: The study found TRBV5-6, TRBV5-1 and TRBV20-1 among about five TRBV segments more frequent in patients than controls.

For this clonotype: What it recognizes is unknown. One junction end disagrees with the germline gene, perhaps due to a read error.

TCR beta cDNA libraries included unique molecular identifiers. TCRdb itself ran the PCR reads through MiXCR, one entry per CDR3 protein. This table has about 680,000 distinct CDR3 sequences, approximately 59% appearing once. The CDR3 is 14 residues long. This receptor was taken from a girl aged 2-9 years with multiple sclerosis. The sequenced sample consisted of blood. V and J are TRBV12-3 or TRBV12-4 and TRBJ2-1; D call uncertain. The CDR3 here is CASKWGESYNKQFF. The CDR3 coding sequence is TGTGCCAGCAAATGGGGTGAGTCCTACAATAAGCAGTTCTTC.